This T cell receptor beta chain emerged from a study of OX40 agonist ivuxolimab in advanced cancers. The V end lost 5 bases, the J end lost 5 bases, and 18 bases lay between the germline ends. This CDR3 region has 15 residues. Germline V gives CDR1 MNHEY, CDR2 SMNVEV (reference sequence). Using immunoSEQ multiplex PCR, the repertoire was profiled, and TCRdb retains in-frame clones only, with some absent. The table records 60,000 or so clones, 92% of them present only once. Sequencing was performed on CD4+ or CD8+ T cells sorted from blood, taken in a trial of the OX40 agonist ivuxolimab. The V and J genes are TRBV27 and TRBJ2-5; D ambiguous. The TCR originated in an adult with an advanced solid tumor such as melanoma, head and neck, liver or kidney cancer. CDR3 amino acids: CASSLTNPPRETQYF. The CDR3 nucleotides read TGTGCCAGCAGTCTAACAAACCCTCCCCGGGAGACCCAGTACTTC.